This T cell receptor (beta chain) was obtained from a study of T-cell memory formation after mild COVID-19. Whole-study context: The two donors had largely donor-specific TCR clusters. Findings and caveats of the study: Researchers report contracting CD4+ clones mostly in CM and EM, with CD8+ clones in EMRA. Cross-reactive memory seemingly joined, as some responding clones were found in pre-infection memory.

Trimming cost V 3 bases and J 4 bases; bases outside gene matches: 8. Germline V gives CDR1 SGHNT, CDR2 YYREEE (reference sequence). The CDR3 has 15 amino acids. About this clonotype: Its antigen is still unknown.

TCRdb independently ran MiXCR on the 5' RACE reads; one entry per CDR3 protein. The sample contains roughly 450,000 distinct CDR3 sequences, 18% of which appear only once. Material for sequencing was PBMCs or a T cell subset sorted from them (not recorded which). This sequence originates from an adult woman who had mild COVID-19 (a few samples of this study predate the infection). Cell type and time point are not known. The chain has TRBV5-4 and TRBJ2-7; TRBD2 matches 9 bases. DNA of the CDR3: TGTGCCAGCAGCTCGAAACTAGCGGGCTTGTACGAGCAGTACTTC. Translated, it gives CASSSKLAGLYEQYF.